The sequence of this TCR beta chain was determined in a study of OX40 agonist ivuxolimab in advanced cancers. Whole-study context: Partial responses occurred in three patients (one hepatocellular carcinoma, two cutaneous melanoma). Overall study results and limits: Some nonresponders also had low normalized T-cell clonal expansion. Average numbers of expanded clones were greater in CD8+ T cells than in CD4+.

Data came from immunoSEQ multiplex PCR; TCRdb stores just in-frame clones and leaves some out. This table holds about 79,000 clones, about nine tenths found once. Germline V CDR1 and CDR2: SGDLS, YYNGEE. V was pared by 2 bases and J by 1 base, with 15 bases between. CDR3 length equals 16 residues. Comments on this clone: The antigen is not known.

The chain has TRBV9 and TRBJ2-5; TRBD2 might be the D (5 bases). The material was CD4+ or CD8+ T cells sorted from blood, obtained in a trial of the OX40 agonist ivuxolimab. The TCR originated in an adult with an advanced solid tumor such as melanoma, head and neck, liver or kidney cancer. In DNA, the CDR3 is TGTGCCAGCAGCGTTGGTAACGGTGAGGGCCAAGAGACCCAGTACTTC. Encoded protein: CASSVGNGEGQETQYF.